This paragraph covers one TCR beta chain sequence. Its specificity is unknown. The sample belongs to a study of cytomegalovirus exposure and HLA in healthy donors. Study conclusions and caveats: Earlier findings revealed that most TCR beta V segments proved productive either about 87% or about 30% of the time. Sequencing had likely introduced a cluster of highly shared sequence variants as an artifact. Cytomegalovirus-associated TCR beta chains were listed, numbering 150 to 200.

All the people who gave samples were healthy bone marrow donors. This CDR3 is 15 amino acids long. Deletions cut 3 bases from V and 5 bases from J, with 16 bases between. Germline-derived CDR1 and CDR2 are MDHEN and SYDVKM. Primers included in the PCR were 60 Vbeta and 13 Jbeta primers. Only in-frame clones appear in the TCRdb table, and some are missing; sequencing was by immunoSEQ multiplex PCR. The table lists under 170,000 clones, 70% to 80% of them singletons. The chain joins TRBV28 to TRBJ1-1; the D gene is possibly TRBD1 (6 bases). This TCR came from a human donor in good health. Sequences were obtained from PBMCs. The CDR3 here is CASSFNLRGGTEAFF. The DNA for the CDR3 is TGTGCCAGCAGTTTTAATCTCAGGGGAGGGACTGAAGCTTTCTTT.